The sequence of this TCR beta chain was determined in a study of cytomegalovirus exposure and HLA in healthy donors. The overall study: For the roughly 400 genotyped donors, roughly 80% fell within the Caucasian-associated ancestry cluster.

A multiplex PCR was run with 60 Vbeta primers and 13 Jbeta primers. The table came from immunoSEQ multiplex PCR; TCRdb's copy has only in-frame clones and leaves some out. The table lists 150,000 to 200,000 clones, 85% of them singletons. The germline V gene has CDR1 SGHTA and CDR2 FQGNSA. CDR3 length: 17 residues. Trimming left V 4 bases short and J 0 bases short, with 18 bases between. Sequencing input: PBMCs. The origin of this receptor is a woman aged 45-65 years in good health and CMV-seronegative. The chain has TRBV7-2 and TRBJ1-1; no definite D call. This CDR3 is CASSSRHGTQMNTEAFF. As DNA, the CDR3 is TGTGCCAGCAGCTCAAGACACGGAACCCAGATGAACACTGAAGCTTTCTTT.